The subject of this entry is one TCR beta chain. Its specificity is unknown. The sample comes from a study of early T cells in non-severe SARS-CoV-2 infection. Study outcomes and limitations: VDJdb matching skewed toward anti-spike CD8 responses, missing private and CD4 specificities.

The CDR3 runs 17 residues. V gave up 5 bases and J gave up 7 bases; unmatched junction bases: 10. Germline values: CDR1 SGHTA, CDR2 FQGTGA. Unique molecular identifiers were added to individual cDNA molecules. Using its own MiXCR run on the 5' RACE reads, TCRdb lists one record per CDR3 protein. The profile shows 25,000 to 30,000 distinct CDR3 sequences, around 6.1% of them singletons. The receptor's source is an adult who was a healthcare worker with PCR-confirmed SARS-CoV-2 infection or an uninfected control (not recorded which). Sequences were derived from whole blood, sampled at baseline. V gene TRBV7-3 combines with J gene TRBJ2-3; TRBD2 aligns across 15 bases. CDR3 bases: TGTGCCAGCAGCATTCCGGGACTAGCGGGAGGTGCGAATACGCAGTATTTT. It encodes CASSIPGLAGGANTQYF.